Below, one T cell receptor beta chain is given with its context. Its antigen is unknown. Sequencing was performed with immunoSEQ multiplex PCR; in TCRdb, only in-frame clones are kept and a portion is missing. The repertoire holds around 120,000 clones, with 80% to 90% as singletons. This record belongs to a study of T cell responses to AZD1222 COVID-19 vaccine. Germline assignment: CDR1 MNHEY and CDR2 SVGAGI. CDR3 length: 13 amino acids. With 6 bases removed from V and 5 bases from J, the gap between germline ends came to 13 bases. General study findings and limits: Only five to seven individuals given AZD1222 were seropositive at baseline. It should be noted that donors were predominantly white British and more often female, and clonal diversity was possibly underestimated.

Sample: peripheral blood, taken on day 0 of AZD1222 vaccination. This TCR was recovered from an adult in good health. The genes are TRBV6-5 and TRBJ1-1; D remains ambiguous. The CDR3 coding sequence is TGTGCCAGCAGCTGGGAGGGCCGAACTGAAGCTTTCTTT. It specifies CASSWEGRTEAFF.